Each of the 22 T cell receptor beta chains below was sequenced from the same sample in a study of T cells in Graves' hyperthyroidism and ophthalmopathy. Regions amplified from RNA transcripts were the TCR beta CDR3 regions. With the HTBI primer set, the TCR CDR3 went through a first round of RT-PCR. TCRdb redid the calling of the multiplex PCR reads with MiXCR, one entry per CDR3 protein. The repertoire has 340,000 or so distinct CDR3 sequences, under 25% of them found once; the top ten carry about 50%. Sample: blood. The receptors come from a woman in her forties or fifties with Graves' hyperthyroidism.

Regarding this clonotype: It may be a read error: a sequence one base away is much more abundant. The conserved closing phenylalanine or tryptophan is absent in this CDR3, likely reflecting a read error. V gene TRBV2 combines with J gene TRBJ2-6; the D gene is possibly TRBD1 (5 bases). The ends were cut back, 9 bases at V and 3 bases at J, with 6 bases in the middle. The CDR3 has 12 residues. The germline V gene encodes CDR1 SNHLY and CDR2 FYNNEI. The CDR3 region is CARGLGANVLTL. Here the CDR3 DNA reads TGTGCCAGGGGGCTTGGGGCCAACGTCCTGACTCTC.

This clonotype has at least ten counts. The chain uses TRBV2 and TRBJ2-3; the D is unclear. CDR3 length: 14 amino acids. CDR1 is SNHLY, CDR2 FYNNEI, per germline. The CDR3 region is CAFRGAGRTDTQYF. The CDR3 bases are TGTGCGTTTCGAGGAGCCGGGCGCACAGATACGCAGTATTTT.

At least ten counts were recorded for this clonotype. Compared with germline, one end of the junction differs, possibly owing to a read error. The chain is built from TRBV7-9 and TRBJ1-2; D gene uncertain. This CDR3 has 11 residues. The germline gives CDR1 SEHNR, CDR2 FQNEAQ (reference sequence). The CDR3 sequence is CASSLDYGYTF. In nucleotides, the CDR3 is TGCGCCAGCAGCTTGGACTATGGCTACACCTTC.

This clonotype was seen a few times. V gene TRBV18 combines with J gene TRBJ1-1; TRBD1 might be the D (5 bases). Germline V gene data show CDR1 as KGHSH and CDR2 as LQKENI. Trimming cost V 3 bases and J 6 bases, with 17 bases left between them. This CDR3 contains 15 residues. In DNA form, the CDR3 reads TGTGCCAGCTCACCCGGACACTCAGGAGTCGCTGAAGCTTTCTTT. This sequence encodes CASSPGHSGVAEAFF.

This clonotype was seen more than once but under ten times. The chain is built from TRBV19 and TRBJ1-1, with D possibly being TRBD1 (5 bases). This CDR3 has 14 residues. Trimming removed 6 bases at V and 4 bases at J, with 15 bases between. The germline V gene has CDR1 LNHDA and CDR2 SQIVND (reference sequence). The CDR3 loop is CASSLYGGGTEAFF. The CDR3 DNA is TGTGCCAGTAGCCTCTACGGGGGTGGCACTGAAGCTTTCTTT.

This clonotype has a count of ten or more. The chain has TRBV6-5 and TRBJ1-5; D is possibly TRBD1 (6 bases). Looked up from germline, CDR1 is MNHEY and CDR2 is SVGAGI. Trimming cost V 0 bases and J 2 bases, with 14 bases left between them. The CDR3 is 17 amino acids. In DNA, the CDR3 is TGTGCCAGCAGTTACTCTAGGGGGGGCGCGGGCAATCAGCCCCAGCATTTT. It specifies CASSYSRGGAGNQPQHF.

A few counts support this clonotype. The rearrangement joins TRBV11-2 to TRBJ2-1, with 10 nucleotides matching TRBD2. Germline loops: CDR1 SGHAT, CDR2 FQNNGV. The J segment lost 4 bases and the V segment lost 5 bases, leaving 11 bases of the junction unmatched. The CDR3 is 17 residues long. CDR3 sequence: CASSIMGRAGGYNEQFF. The CDR3 nucleotides are TGTGCCAGCAGCATCATGGGGAGAGCGGGAGGGTACAATGAGCAGTTCTTC.

This clonotype was picked up many times. The V call is TRBV27, the J call TRBJ1-4, with 10 bases fitting TRBD1. Trimming at V came to 5 bases and at J to 4 bases, leaving 10 bases not matched to a gene. CDR3 length: 17 residues. Per germline, CDR1 MNHEY and CDR2 SMNVEV (reference sequence). The CDR3 nucleotides are TGTGCCAGCAGTCCACTTTGGACAGGGGGAAATAATGAAAAACTGTTTTTT. It translates to CASSPLWTGGNNEKLFF.

A remark on this clonotype: At one boundary the junction diverges from the germline segment, which might be a read error. The chain uses TRBV18 and TRBJ1-1; D is ambiguous. CDR3 length: 14 amino acids. Germline CDR1 and CDR2: KGHSH and LQKENI. The DNA of the CDR3 is TGTACCAGCTCACCTCTTCGGGTGCCCGCTGAAGCTTTCTTT. Translating it yields CTSSPLRVPAEAFF.

This sequence joins TRBV3-1 and TRBJ1-1; no clear D. V lost 4 bases, J lost 5 bases, and 14 bases lay in between. The CDR3 is 14 amino acids. CDR1 is LGHDT, CDR2 YNNKEL, per germline (reference sequence). The chain's CDR3 is CASSLRHVGTEAFF. CDR3 nucleotides: TGTGCCAGCAGCCTAAGGCATGTGGGGACTGAAGCTTTCTTT. Supplemented by reference TRBV3-1 and TRBJ1-1, the full variable domain reads DTAVSQTPKYLVTQMGNDKSIKCEQNLGHDTMYWYKQDSKKFLKIMFSYNNKELIINETVPNRFSPKSPDKAHLNLHINSLELGDSAVYFCASSLRHVGTEAFFGQGTRLTVV.

This clonotype was seen many times. The rearrangement links TRBV2 to TRBJ1-1; 8 nucleotides line up with TRBD1. The CDR3 is 13 residues long. V trimming: 7 bases; J trimming: 6 bases; junction bases outside the gene matches: 7. Germline CDR1 is SNHLY and CDR2 is FYNNEI. Written as DNA, the CDR3 is TGTGCCAGCATGATCAGGGGGCGAGCTGAAGCTTTCTTT. Protein product: CASMIRGRAEAFF.

V and J are TRBV27 and TRBJ1-6, with a possible D match to TRBD1 (6 bases). This CDR3 has 16 residues. Trimming left V 6 bases short and J 8 bases short, with 20 bases between. Germline V CDR1 and CDR2: MNHEY, SMNVEV (reference sequence). The CDR3 DNA follows: TGTGCCAGCAGCCCCTTAAGCACAGGGATGGATTCACCCCTCCACTTT. Its protein is CASSPLSTGMDSPLHF.

Many counts were recorded for this clonotype. V and J are TRBV4-1 and TRBJ2-3; possibly TRBD1 or TRBD2 for D (5 bases each). CDR1 is MGHRA and CDR2 is YSYEKL in the germline V gene. The CDR3 is 17 amino acids. The V gene lost 2 bases and the J gene lost 0 bases, with 15 bases spanning the gap. CDR3: CASSQRRDHPSTDTQYF. The CDR3 DNA reads TGCGCCAGCAGCCAACGTCGGGACCACCCGAGCACAGATACGCAGTATTTT.

The gene calls are TRBV11-3 and TRBJ2-7; maybe TRBD2 (6 bases). This CDR3 is 12 amino acids long. With 3 bases removed from V and 10 bases from J, the gap between germline ends came to 13 bases. CDR1 is SGHNT and CDR2 is YENEEA in the germline V gene. CDR3: CASSLGPGEQYF. CDR3 bases: TGTGCCAGCAGCTTGGGGCCGGGAGAACAGTACTTC.

The sample holds a few counts of this clonotype. V usage is TRBV7-9 and J usage is TRBJ2-1; unclear D gene. This CDR3 contains 17 residues. V was clipped by 5 bases and J by 0 bases, with 17 bases between them. Germline V gene data show CDR1 as SEHNR and CDR2 as FQNEAQ (reference sequence). CDR3 sequence: CASSPPSTLSSYNEQFF. Here the CDR3 DNA reads TGTGCCAGCAGCCCCCCAAGTACCTTGAGCTCCTACAATGAGCAGTTCTTC.

The chain combines TRBV5-4 with TRBJ1-5; 7 positions match TRBD1. This CDR3 contains 15 residues. After removal of 3 bases from V and 4 bases from J, the junction contained 7 bases not matched to a gene. CDR1 is SGHNT, CDR2 YYREEE, per germline (reference sequence). DNA for the CDR3: TGTGCCAGCAGCTCATTTGGGACAGATAATCAGCCCCAGCATTTT. The encoded protein is CASSSFGTDNQPQHF.

This CDR3 reads CASSITASQPQHF. The DNA of the CDR3 is TGTGCCAGTAGTATTACAGCGAGTCAGCCCCAGCATTTT. The chain joins TRBV19 to TRBJ1-5; D remains ambiguous. V lost 3 bases to trimming and J lost 6 bases, with 9 bases between them. Germline V gene data show CDR1 as LNHDA and CDR2 as SQIVND (reference sequence). There are 13 residues in the CDR3.

This clonotype was detected many times. J is TRBJ1-1 and V is TRBV7-8; D call uncertain. Germline V gene sequence: CDR1 SGHVS, CDR2 FQNEAQ. The CDR3 is 13 residues long. V shed 5 bases and J shed 0 bases, with 7 bases lying between them. In DNA, the CDR3 is TGTGCCAGCAGCACAGAGGTGAACACTGAAGCTTTCTTT. Residues: CASSTEVNTEAFF.

This clonotype was seen a handful of times. The chain joins TRBV6-1 to TRBJ1-2; D is undetermined. Germline V gives CDR1 MNHNS, CDR2 SASEGT. The CDR3 is 13 residues long. Trimming removed 2 bases from V and 6 bases from J, with 10 bases in between. CDR3 protein: CASSERSPHGYTF. CDR3 DNA: TGTGCCAGCAGTGAACGGAGCCCTCATGGCTACACCTTC.

In this sample, this clonotype turned up many times. The V gene is TRBV11-3, the J gene TRBJ1-5, with 12 positions matching TRBD1. The CDR3 totals 15 residues. Germline lookup yields CDR1 SGHNT and CDR2 YENEEA. V lost 5 bases, J lost 4 bases, and 3 bases stayed unmatched. The CDR3: CASSPGQGANQPQHF. The CDR3 DNA is TGTGCCAGCAGCCCGGGACAGGGGGCGAATCAGCCCCAGCATTTT. Full variable domain (rest looked up from reference TRBV11-3 and TRBJ1-5): EAGVVQSPRYKIIEKKQPVAFWCNPISGHNTLYWYLQNLGQGPELLIRYENEEAVDDSQLPKDRFSAERLKGVDSTLKIQPAELGDSAVYLCASSPGQGANQPQHFGDGTRLSIL.

As concerns this clonotype: A much bigger clone sits one base away, suggesting this may be a read error. As the CDR3 is not closed by the conserved phenylalanine or tryptophan, this likely results from a read error. V is TRBV6-2 or TRBV6-3 and J is TRBJ2-7, with D maybe TRBD2 (6 bases). The germline V gene has CDR1 MNHEY and CDR2 SVGEGT. V lost 8 bases, J lost 3 bases, and 14 bases lay in between. The CDR3 runs to 13 residues. The CDR3 nucleotides are TGTGCCAGCGGCCGGACGGAGGGCTACGAGCAGTACTCC. Translation gives CASGRTEGYEQYS.

This clonotype was recorded at least ten times. The chain employs TRBV27 and TRBJ1-1; weak D call: TRBD1 (5 bases). This CDR3 is built from 12 residues. Trimming removed 6 bases from V and 5 bases from J, with 10 bases in between. Looked up from germline, CDR1 is MNHEY and CDR2 is SMNVEV (reference sequence). CDR3 in DNA: TGTGCCAGCAGGCGGGGGACGACTGAAGCTTTCTTT. It is translated as CASRRGTTEAFF.